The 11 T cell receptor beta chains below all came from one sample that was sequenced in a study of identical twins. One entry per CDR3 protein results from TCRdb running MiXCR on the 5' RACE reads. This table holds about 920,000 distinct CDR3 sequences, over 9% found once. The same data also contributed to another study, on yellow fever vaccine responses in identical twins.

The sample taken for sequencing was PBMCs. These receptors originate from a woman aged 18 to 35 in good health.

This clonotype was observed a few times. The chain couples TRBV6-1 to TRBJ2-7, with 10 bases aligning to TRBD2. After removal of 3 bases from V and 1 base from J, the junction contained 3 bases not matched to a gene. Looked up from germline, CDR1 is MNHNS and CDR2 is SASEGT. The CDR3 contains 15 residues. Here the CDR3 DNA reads TGTGCCAGCAGTGATATGACTAGCGGGTCCTACGAGCAGTACGTC. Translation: CASSDMTSGSYEQYV.

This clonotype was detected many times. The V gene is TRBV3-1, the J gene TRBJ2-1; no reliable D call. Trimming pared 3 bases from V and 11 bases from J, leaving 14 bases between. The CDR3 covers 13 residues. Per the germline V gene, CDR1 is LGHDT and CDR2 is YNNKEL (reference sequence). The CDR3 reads CASSQSTLPQQFF. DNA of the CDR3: TGTGCCAGCAGCCAGAGTACATTGCCTCAGCAGTTCTTC.

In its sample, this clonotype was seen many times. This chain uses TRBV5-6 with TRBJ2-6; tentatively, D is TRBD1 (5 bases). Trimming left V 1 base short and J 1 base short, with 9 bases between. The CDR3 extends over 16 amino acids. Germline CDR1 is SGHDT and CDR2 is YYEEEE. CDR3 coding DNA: TGTGCCAGCAGCTTGAATAGGGGTTCTGGGGCCAACGTCCTGACTTTC. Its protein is CASSLNRGSGANVLTF. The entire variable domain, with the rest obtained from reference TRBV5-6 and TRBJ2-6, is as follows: DAGVTQSPTHLIKTRGQQVTLRCSPKSGHDTVSWYQQALGQGPQFIFQYYEEEERQRGNFPDRFSGHQFPNYSSELNVNALLLGDSALYLCASSLNRGSGANVLTFGAGSRLTVL.

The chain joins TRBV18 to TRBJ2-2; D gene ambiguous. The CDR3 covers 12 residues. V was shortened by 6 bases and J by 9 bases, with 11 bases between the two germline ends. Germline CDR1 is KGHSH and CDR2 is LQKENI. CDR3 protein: CASSAGPWELFF. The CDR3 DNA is TGTGCCAGCTCGGCCGGGCCCTGGGAGCTGTTTTTT.

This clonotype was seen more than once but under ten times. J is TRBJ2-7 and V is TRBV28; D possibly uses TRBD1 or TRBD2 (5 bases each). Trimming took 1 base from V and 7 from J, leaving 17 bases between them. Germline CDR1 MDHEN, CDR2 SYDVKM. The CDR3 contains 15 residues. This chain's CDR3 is CASSLSGPAEGEQYF. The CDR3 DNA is TGTGCCAGCAGTTTATCGGGGCCCGCCGAGGGGGAGCAGTACTTC.

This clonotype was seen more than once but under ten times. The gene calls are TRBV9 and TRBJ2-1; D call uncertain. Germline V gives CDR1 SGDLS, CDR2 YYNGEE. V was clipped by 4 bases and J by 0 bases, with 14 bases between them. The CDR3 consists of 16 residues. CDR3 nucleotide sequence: TGTGCCAGCAGCCCCCCCAGCTTGGGCTCCTACAATGAGCAGTTCTTC. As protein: CASSPPSLGSYNEQFF.

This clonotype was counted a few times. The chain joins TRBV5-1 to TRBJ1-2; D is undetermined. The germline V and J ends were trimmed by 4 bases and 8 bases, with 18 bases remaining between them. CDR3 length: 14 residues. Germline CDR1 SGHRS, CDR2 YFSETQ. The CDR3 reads CASSPNPEVVGYTF. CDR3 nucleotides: TGCGCCAGCAGCCCGAACCCAGAGGTGGTGGGCTACACCTTC.

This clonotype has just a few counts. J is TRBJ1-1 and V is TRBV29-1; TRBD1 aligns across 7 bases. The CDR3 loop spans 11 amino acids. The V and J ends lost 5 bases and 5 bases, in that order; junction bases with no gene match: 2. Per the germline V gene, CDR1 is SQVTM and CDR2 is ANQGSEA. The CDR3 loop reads CSVPQGTEAFF. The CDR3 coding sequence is TGCAGCGTTCCACAGGGGACTGAAGCTTTCTTT.

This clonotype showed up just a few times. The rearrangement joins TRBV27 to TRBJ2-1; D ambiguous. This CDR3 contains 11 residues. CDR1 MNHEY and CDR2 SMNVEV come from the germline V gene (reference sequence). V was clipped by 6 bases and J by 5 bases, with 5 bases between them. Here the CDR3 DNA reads TGTGCCAGCAGGACGCACAATGAGCAGTTCTTC. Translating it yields CASRTHNEQFF.

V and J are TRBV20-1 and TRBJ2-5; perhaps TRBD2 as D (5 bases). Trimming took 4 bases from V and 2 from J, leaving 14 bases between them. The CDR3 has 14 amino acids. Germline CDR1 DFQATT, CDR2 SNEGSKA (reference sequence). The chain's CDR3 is CSANPGTLQETQYF. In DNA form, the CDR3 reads TGCAGTGCTAATCCGGGAACTCTACAAGAGACCCAGTACTTC.

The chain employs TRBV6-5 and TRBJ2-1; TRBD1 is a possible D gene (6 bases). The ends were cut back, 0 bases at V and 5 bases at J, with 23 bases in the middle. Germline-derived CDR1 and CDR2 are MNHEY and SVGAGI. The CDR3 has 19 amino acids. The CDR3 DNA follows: TGTGCCAGCAGTTACTCGAGAGGGCAGGGGAAAGTTAGAGACAATGAGCAGTTCTTC. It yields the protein CASSYSRGQGKVRDNEQFF.